This is a list of T cell receptor beta chains from one sample in a study of blood T cell repertoires in COVID-19. TCRdb's table, derived via immunoSEQ multiplex PCR, lists solely in-frame clones and lacks some. The repertoire holds about 340,000 clones, with over 70% as singletons. The sample taken for sequencing was peripheral blood. These receptors all stem from a woman in her 50s with COVID-19, enrolled during active disease. CDR3s include the opening cysteine and the closing phenylalanine or tryptophan. Fields, in order: J gene, D gene, V gene, clone size, CDR3 DNA, CDR3 protein. A D gene is named only where the DNA matches it firmly. Clone size is shown for a subset of rows, as once, few, many or a class of expanded clone.

>TRBJ2-7|TRBD1|TRBV30|.
TGTGCCTGGAGTGTACGGGACAGGGTGGAGACCTACGAGCAGTACTTC
CAWSVRDRVETYEQYF
>TRBJ2-7|.|TRBV18|.
TGTGCCAGCTCACGGGACTCCTCTTACGAGCAGTACTTC
CASSRDSSYEQYF
>TRBJ1-3|TRBD1|TRBV19|few
TGTGCCAGTAGTATCGACAGGGGGACTGGAAACACCATATATTTT
CASSIDRGTGNTIYF
>TRBJ1-6|TRBD1|TRBV5-3|.
TGTGCCAGTAAAAGACAGGGCCCGCGGGATAATTCACCCCTCCACTTT
CASKRQGPRDNSPLHF
>TRBJ2-7|TRBD1|TRBV7-9|.
TGTGCCAGCAGCTTAGTGGGGACAGCCTACGAGCAGTACTTC
CASSLVGTAYEQYF
>TRBJ2-2|TRBD1|TRBV5-1|.
TGCGCCAGCAGCGAACGACAGGGTCTCGGCACCGGGGAGCTGTTTTTT
CASSERQGLGTGELFF
>TRBJ2-7|.|TRBV20-1|.
TGCAGTGCCCGGGACTCCTACGAGCAGTACTTC
CSARDSYEQYF
>TRBJ2-1|TRBD2|TRBV7-8|.
TGTGCCAGCAGCTTATTCTTTTCAAGCGGGAGGTCTAATTCCTACAATGAGCAGTTCTTC
CASSLFFSSGRSNSYNEQFF
>TRBJ2-7|.|TRBV10-3|.
TGTGCCATCAGTGAACGGGGGGCGATCTACGAGCAGTACTTC
CAISERGAIYEQYF
>TRBJ1-5|TRBD1|TRBV18|.
TGTGCCAGCTCACCAGGGACAGCAATTAGCAATCAGCCCCAGCATTTT
CASSPGTAISNQPQHF
>TRBJ1-6|.|TRBV19|.
TGTGCCAGTAGTATAGCGACAGGATATTCACCCCTCCACTTT
CASSIATGYSPLHF
>TRBJ2-7|TRBD2|TRBV19|.
TGTGCCAGTACGGGACTAGCGGGAGGAGCGACATACGAGCAGTACTTC
CASTGLAGGATYEQYF
>TRBJ2-7|TRBD2|TRBV5-1|.
TGCGCCAGCAGACCGACTAGCGGCTCCTACGAGCAGTACTTC
CASRPTSGSYEQYF
>TRBJ2-7|TRBD2|TRBV28|.
TGTGCCAGCATTGAAACTAGCGGGAGCGAGCAGTACTTC
CASIETSGSEQYF
>TRBJ2-2|.|TRBV9|once
TGTGCCAGCAGCGCTGCAGAATTGTACGGGGAGCTGTTTTTT
CASSAAELYGELFF
>TRBJ2-6|.|TRBV19|.
TGTGCCAGTACCAGACCGGGGTCCCCTACCGTTGGGGCCAACGTCCTGACTTTC
CASTRPGSPTVGANVLTF
>TRBJ2-7|TRBD1|TRBV29-1|.
TGCAGCTACACGTTATATCACAGGACAGGGAGAAACGAGCAGTACTTC
CSYTLYHRTGRNEQYF
>TRBJ1-5|.|TRBV19|.
TGTGCCAGTAGTAGAGGTGGAGGGGATGGCAATCAGCCCCAGCATTTT
CASSRGGGDGNQPQHF
>TRBJ2-7|TRBD1|TRBV29-1|.
TGCAGCGTTGTATACAGGGGCGCCTACGAGCAGTACTTC
CSVVYRGAYEQYF
>TRBJ2-1|TRBD2|TRBV4-1|once
TGCGCCAGCAGCCGCGGGAGCGAAGCCCAGGAGCAGTTCTTC
CASSRGSEAQEQFF
>TRBJ1-1|.|TRBV18|.
TGTGCCAGCTCACCACCGGACAGCATTGAAGCTTTCTTT
CASSPPDSIEAFF
>TRBJ1-1|.|TRBV2|.
TGTGCCAGCAGTGAGCGGGGGAACACTGAAGCTTTCTTT
CASSERGNTEAFF
>TRBJ2-4|.|TRBV3-1/TRBV3-2|once
TGTGCCAGCAGCTTAAGTGGGGGGTTCCACATTCAGTACTTC
CASSLSGGFHIQYF
>TRBJ2-1|TRBD1|TRBV19|.
TGTGCCAGTAGCGGACAGGTTATCAATGAGCAGTTCTTC
CASSGQVINEQFF
>TRBJ1-3|.|TRBV18|once
TGTGCCAGCTCACTCGCAGGTTCATACTCTGGAAACACCATATATTTT
CASSLAGSYSGNTIYF
>TRBJ1-5|.|TRBV3-1/TRBV3-2|.
TGTGCCAGCAGTCCCCGGGGGTCCAATCAGCCCCAGCATTTT
CASSPRGSNQPQHF
>TRBJ1-5|.|TRBV2|.
TGTGCCAGCACCGGAGGGATTAGCAATCAGCCCCAGCATTTT
CASTGGISNQPQHF
>TRBJ2-6|.|TRBV7-3|.
TGTGCCAGCAGCTTAAACAGGGCGGGGGCCAACGTCCTGACTTTC
CASSLNRAGANVLTF
>TRBJ2-3|TRBD2|TRBV13|.
TGTGCCAGCAGCGTAACCGGGACTAGCGTCACAGATACGCAGTATTTT
CASSVTGTSVTDTQYF
>TRBJ2-5|TRBD2|TRBV19|.
TGTGCCAGTAGTATTGGTAGCGGGAGGGCCAGGGAGACCCAGTACTTC
CASSIGSGRARETQYF
>TRBJ2-7|.|TRBV11-3|.
TGTGCCAGCAGCTTTAGTGGTTCGGGGGGCTGGTACGAGCAGTACTTC
CASSFSGSGGWYEQYF
>TRBJ2-3|TRBD2|TRBV7-9|.
TGTGCCAGCAGCGCTAGCGGGAGGTACCCCGATACGCAGTATTTT
CASSASGRYPDTQYF
>TRBJ1-1|TRBD1|TRBV29-1|once
TGCAGCGCCACGGTGCAGGGGGGCACTGAAGCTTTCTTT
CSATVQGGTEAFF
>TRBJ1-3|.|TRBV28|.
TGTGCCAGCAGCACACCGAGGGACAACTACTCTGGAAACACCATATATTTT
CASSTPRDNYSGNTIYF
>TRBJ2-2|.|TRBV5-4|.
TGTGCCAGCAGTCCGGCCGCGGGATTTAACACCGGGGAGCTGTTTTTT
CASSPAAGFNTGELFF
>TRBJ2-7|.|TRBV20-1|.
TGCAGTGCCAGACGGGCCTACGAGCAGTACTTC
CSARRAYEQYF
>TRBJ2-1|.|TRBV21-1|.
TGTGCCAGCAGCAAAGGAAGGGCAGGGGTACACAATGAGCAGTTCTTC
CASSKGRAGVHNEQFF
>TRBJ2-7|TRBD1|TRBV5-1|.
TGCGCCAGCAGCTACGGGGGACAGGGTTCCTACGAGCAGTACTTC
CASSYGGQGSYEQYF
>TRBJ2-3|TRBD2|TRBV29-1|.
TGCAGCGTTGAAGATGGAGGTCTAGCGGGCTTAACAGATACGCAGTATTTT
CSVEDGGLAGLTDTQYF
>TRBJ2-1|TRBD1|TRBV12-5|.
TGTGCTAGTGGATCCATCCCGACAGGGGTATACAATGAGCAGTTCTTC
CASGSIPTGVYNEQFF
>TRBJ2-1|TRBD2|TRBV6-2/TRBV6-3|.
TGTGCCAGCAGCCAGGGACTAGGGTCCTACAATGAGCAGTTCTTC
CASSQGLGSYNEQFF
>TRBJ1-2|.|TRBV2|.
TGTGCCAGCAGTGGGGCTGTCTCTAACTATGGCTACACCTTC
CASSGAVSNYGYTF
>TRBJ1-1|.|TRBV19|.
TGTGCCAGTATTCCTTCGTTCGTCTTCGGGGAGGTGAACACTGAAGCTTTCTTT
CASIPSFVFGEVNTEAFF
>TRBJ2-2|.|TRBV5-1|.
TGCGCCAGCAGCTCCTGGAGGGGCTTGGGGGCCGGGGAGCTGTTTTTT
CASSSWRGLGAGELFF
>TRBJ2-1|TRBD2|TRBV4-1|.
TGCGCCAGCAGCCAAGATTTCCGGACTAGCCCAAATGAGCAGTTCTTC
CASSQDFRTSPNEQFF
>TRBJ2-5|TRBD2|TRBV7-2|.
TGTGCCAGCAGCTTCCGACTAGCGGGACTTAAGACCCAGTACTTC
CASSFRLAGLKTQYF
>TRBJ2-1|TRBD2|TRBV4-1|.
TGCGCCAGCAGCCAAGACTTCGGGACTAGCGGGTGGGGGGGAAATGAGCAGTTCTTC
CASSQDFGTSGWGGNEQFF
>TRBJ2-4|.|TRBV5-1|once
TGCGCCAGCAGCTTCTCACCTACGCAGGGGTCGGGCAAAAACATTCAGTACTTC
CASSFSPTQGSGKNIQYF
>TRBJ1-1|TRBD1|TRBV11-2|.
TGTGCCAGCAGCCTAGGGGGGACAGGGAGCACTGAAGCTTTCTTT
CASSLGGTGSTEAFF
>TRBJ2-7|.|TRBV5-6|once
TGTGCCAGCAGCTTGCTGCCAGGGAATTCCTACGAGCAGTACTTC
CASSLLPGNSYEQYF
>TRBJ1-1|TRBD1|TRBV29-1|.
TGCAGCGTTACCCCAGGGGGCGGAACTGAAGCTTTCTTT
CSVTPGGGTEAFF
>TRBJ2-5|.|TRBV11-3|.
TGTGCCAGCTCAATCGCCGGGCAAGAGACCCAGTACTTC
CASSIAGQETQYF
>TRBJ2-5|.|TRBV25-1|.
TGTGCCAGCAGTGTGGCAGGGCTGGAGACCCAGTACTTC
CASSVAGLETQYF
>TRBJ1-2|.|TRBV6-5|.
TGTGCCAGCACCCAACTCATCAGGGGCGGAGGCTACACCTTC
CASTQLIRGGGYTF
>TRBJ1-1|TRBD1|TRBV18|.
TGTGCCAGCTCACCTAGACAGGGGGTGAACACTGAAGCTTTCTTT
CASSPRQGVNTEAFF